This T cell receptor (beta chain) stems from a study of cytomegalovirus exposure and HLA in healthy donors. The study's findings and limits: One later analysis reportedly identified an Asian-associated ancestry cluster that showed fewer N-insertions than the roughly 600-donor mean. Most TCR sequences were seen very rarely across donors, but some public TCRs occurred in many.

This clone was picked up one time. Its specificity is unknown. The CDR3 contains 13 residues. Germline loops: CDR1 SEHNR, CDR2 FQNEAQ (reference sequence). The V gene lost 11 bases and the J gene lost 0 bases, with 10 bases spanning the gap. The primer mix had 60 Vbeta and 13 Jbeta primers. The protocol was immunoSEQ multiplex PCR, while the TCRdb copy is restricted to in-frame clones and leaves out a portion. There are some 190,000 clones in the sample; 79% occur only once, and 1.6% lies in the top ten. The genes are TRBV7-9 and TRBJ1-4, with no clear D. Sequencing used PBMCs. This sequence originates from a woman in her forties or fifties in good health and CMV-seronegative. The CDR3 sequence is CAAKQPTNEKLFF. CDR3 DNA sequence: TGTGCCGCGAAACAGCCAACTAATGAAAAACTGTTTTTT.